The 17 T cell receptor beta chains below come from one sample, sequenced in a study of shared clonotypes between healthy human individuals. Using immunoSEQ multiplex PCR, the repertoire was profiled, and TCRdb retains in-frame clones only, with some absent. The sample records some 690,000 clones, about 92% being singletons. Sequencing was done on a sample of memory CD8+ T cells from PBMCs. Stated subset: CD45RO+ cells pooled with CCR7-negative TemRA cells. Receptors were obtained from a man between 18 and 29 years old in good health. Some clones in this sample may be carry-over from other donors' samples.

The gene calls are TRBV28 and TRBJ2-7; 12 bases map to TRBD1. Germline CDR1 reads MDHEN; CDR2 reads SYDVKM. The CDR3 has 19 amino acids. Losses at the gene ends were 5 bases for V and 0 bases for J; bases not matched to a gene: 14. The CDR3 DNA reads TGTGCCAGCAGTCATTCCGGGACAGGGGGCCCGAGGAGCTCCTACGAGCAGTACTTC. This gives the protein CASSHSGTGGPRSSYEQYF.

The chain recombines TRBV30 with TRBJ2-1, with D perhaps TRBD2 (6 bases). V gave up 6 bases and J gave up 4 bases, with 7 bases separating them. The CDR3 runs to 11 residues. Germline CDR1 reads GTSNPN; CDR2 reads SVGIG (reference sequence). CDR3 sequence: CACREYNEQFF. The CDR3 nucleotides are TGTGCCTGCCGGGAGTACAATGAGCAGTTCTTC.

The chain is built from TRBV29-1 and TRBJ2-7; possible D gene TRBD2, 6 bases. V shed 4 bases and J shed 3 bases, with 13 bases lying between them. CDR1 and CDR2 from the germline V gene are SQVTM and ANQGSEA. This CDR3 spans 13 amino acids. The CDR3 DNA is TGCAGCGTTGTAGGAGGGCCGATCTACGAGCAGTACTTC. It yields the protein CSVVGGPIYEQYF.

The CDR3 loop is CSTDGLAGGPPGDNEQFF. In DNA, the CDR3 is TGCAGCACGGACGGGCTAGCGGGAGGGCCTCCCGGAGACAATGAGCAGTTCTTC. The rearrangement uses TRBV29-1 and TRBJ2-1, with 12 bases lining up with TRBD2. CDR1 and CDR2 from the germline V gene are SQVTM and ANQGSEA. This CDR3 comprises 18 residues. The V and J ends lost 8 bases and 5 bases, in that order; junction bases with no gene match: 19.

This chain links TRBV4-1 with TRBJ2-7; 10 bases align to TRBD2. CDR3 length: 15 amino acids. CDR1 MGHRA and CDR2 YSYEKL come from the germline V gene. The junction had 3 bases not matched to a gene; V was cut back by 2 bases and J by 2 bases. In DNA form, the CDR3 reads TGCGCCAGCAGCCAATTTACTAGCGGGGCCTACGAGCAGTACTTC. This encodes CASSQFTSGAYEQYF.

The CDR3 DNA reads TGCGCCAGCAGCCTGATCGACAGGGCTGGAAACACCATATATTTT. Translated: CASSLIDRAGNTIYF. The rearrangement links TRBV4-1 to TRBJ1-3, with 7 bases that match TRBD1. J was trimmed by 2 bases and V by 4 bases; bases with no gene match: 5. This CDR3 contains 15 residues. In germline, CDR1 is MGHRA, CDR2 YSYEKL.

The J gene is TRBJ2-7, the V gene TRBV27, with TRBD2 matching 9 bases. V gave up 6 bases and J gave up 0 bases; unmatched junction bases: 0. The CDR3 runs to 13 residues. Germline assignment: CDR1 MNHEY and CDR2 SMNVEV (reference sequence). Here the CDR3 DNA reads TGTGCCAGCAGGCGGGAGGGCTCCTACGAGCAGTACTTC. This gives the protein CASRREGSYEQYF.

V gene TRBV7-8 combines with J gene TRBJ2-1; TRBD2 aligns across 8 bases. Germline V gene lookup returns CDR1 SGHVS and CDR2 FQNEAQ. Unmatched junction bases numbered 21, after V lost 0 bases and J lost 8 bases. This CDR3 is built from 20 residues. CDR3 amino acids: CASSLAPDSGGQAVLDEQFF. The CDR3 nucleotides read TGTGCCAGCAGCTTAGCGCCCGACAGCGGGGGCCAAGCTGTCCTCGATGAGCAGTTCTTC.

The rearrangement joins TRBV5-8 to TRBJ2-6, with D perhaps TRBD1 or TRBD2 (7 bases each). This CDR3 is 18 amino acids long. V lost 4 bases and J lost 2, with 19 bases in between. Germline CDR1 and CDR2: SGHTS and YDEGEE. CDR3 nucleotides: TGTGCCAGCAGCAGCGGGACAGCCATTACAACTGGGGCCAACGTCCTGACTTTC. Protein sequence: CASSSGTAITTGANVLTF.

The sample holds one count of this clone. The sample contains more than one DNA sequence encoding this CDR3. J is TRBJ2-7 and V is TRBV7-9; D is unresolved. CDR1 is SEHNR and CDR2 is FQNEAQ in the germline V gene (reference sequence). The CDR3 is 12 amino acids. V shed 0 bases and J shed 7 bases, with 7 bases lying between them. CDR3: CASSLAVGEQYF. The CDR3 bases are TGTGCCAGCAGCTTAGCAGTGGGTGAGCAGTACTTC. The full variable domain, with the rest looked up from reference TRBV7-9 and TRBJ2-7, is DTGVSQNPRHKITKRGQNVTFRCDPISEHNRLYWYRQTLGQGPEFLTYFQNEAQLEKSRLLSDRFSAERPKGSFSTLEIQRTEQGDSAMYLCASSLAVGEQYFGPGTRLTVT.

This clone was seen a single time. The CDR3 region has the DNA TGCAGCGTAAAAGCGGGACCGAACACCGGGGAGCTGTTTTTT. This sequence encodes CSVKAGPNTGELFF. This chain links TRBV29-1 with TRBJ2-2; TRBD2 matches at 7 bases. The germline gives CDR1 SQVTM, CDR2 ANQGSEA. Trimming at V came to 6 bases and at J to 0 bases, leaving 4 bases not matched to a gene. The CDR3 has 14 residues.

The V and J genes are TRBV12-2 and TRBJ2-1; TRBD2 is taken as the D call from the table, unchecked against the DNA. TRBV12-2 is marked as a pseudogene. The CDR3 spans 15 residues. The CDR3 is CASRPSRSVNNEQFF. In DNA form, the CDR3 reads TGTGCAAGTCGCCCATCCCGTAGCGTCAACAATGAGCAGTTCTTC.

The rearrangement links TRBV10-3 to TRBJ2-1; D unclear. V lost 5 bases and J lost 8, with 10 bases in between. Germline assignment: CDR1 ENHRY and CDR2 SYGVKD. The CDR3 is made up of 12 amino acids. As DNA, the CDR3 is TGTGCCATCAGTCGGGTTGGGGATGAGCAGTTCTTC. Protein sequence: CAISRVGDEQFF.

The CDR3 loop reads CASSFGRALDEQFF. CDR3 coding DNA: TGTGCCAGCAGCTTCGGCAGGGCTTTGGATGAGCAGTTCTTC. The chain joins TRBV5-6 to TRBJ2-1; maybe TRBD1 (5 bases). Trimming removed 2 bases at V and 8 bases at J, with 14 bases between. The CDR3 is made up of 14 amino acids. Germline V gene lookup returns CDR1 SGHDT and CDR2 YYEEEE.

This clone was picked up one time. The genes are TRBV28 and TRBJ2-7; D is possibly TRBD2 (5 bases). The V end lost 2 bases, the J end lost 7 bases, and 18 bases lay between the germline ends. CDR1 and CDR2 (germline): MDHEN, SYDVKM. This CDR3 region has 15 residues. CDR3 bases: TGTGCCAGCAGTTTAAACCCCGGACCTTCGGGGGAGCAGTACTTC. It codes for CASSLNPGPSGEQYF. The full variable domain, rest sourced from reference TRBV28 and TRBJ2-7, is DVKVTQSSRYLVKRTGEKVFLECVQDMDHENMFWYRQDPGLGLRLIYFSYDVKMKEKGDIPEGYSVSREKKERFSLILESASTNQTSMYLCASSLNPGPSGEQYFGPGTRLTVT.

This sequence joins TRBV5-1 and TRBJ2-7; 10 bases are a match to TRBD1. CDR1 SGHRS and CDR2 YFSETQ come from the germline V gene. The CDR3 sequence is 15 residues long. The V and J ends lost 0 bases and 3 bases, in that order; junction bases with no gene match: 3. The CDR3 sequence: CASSLGDRGYYEQYF. The CDR3 nucleotides read TGCGCCAGCAGCTTGGGGGACAGGGGATACTACGAGCAGTACTTC.

The genes are TRBV28 and TRBJ1-5; the D is unclear. V gave up 3 bases and J gave up 11 bases, with 11 bases separating them. Germline lookup yields CDR1 MDHEN and CDR2 SYDVKM. The CDR3 covers 12 residues. CDR3 sequence: CASSFQQSAQHF. CDR3 sequence (DNA): TGTGCCAGCAGTTTCCAGCAATCAGCCCAGCATTTT.